The TCR beta chain under discussion was sequenced for a study of T cell responses to AZD1222 COVID-19 vaccine (dated by TCRdb to the early 2020s). For context, the study as a whole: TCR sequencing covered some 250 trial participants: nearly 210 given two doses of AZD1222 and approximately 25 given two doses of MenACWY control vaccine. Trial participants were enrolled by age into subgroups of 18-55, 56-69 and 70-plus years, and around 150, 29 and 61 TCR-sequenced participants, respectively, were included in these subgroups. Broad study findings and their caveats: Reportedly, close to half of the unique spike-specific TCRs recognized epitopes lying outside the regions that are mutated in the B.1.351 and B.1.1.7 variants. Conclusions about previously exposed vaccinees were limited because only six AZD1222 recipients were SARS-CoV-2 seropositive at baseline. Because no day 14 peak-response samples were available, the repertoires could be characterized only after the peak T cell response. Vaccine-associated CD4 TCRs spanned the whole spike protein, with dominant responses in regions 160-218 and 743-854. The 56-69-year group was small, and its depth increase did not reach significance, likely because of low power. Participants were mostly white British and included more females than males, and it was suggested by the authors that clonal diversity may have been underestimated. After two AZD1222 doses, spike-specific TCR breadth and depth were significantly higher than at day 0 and than in MenACWY recipients.

This specimen's time point label, interpreted: about 28 days (+/-7) after the second vaccine dose. The sample's treatment or condition, from its label and the paper: meningococcal conjugate vaccine given as trial control. Vaccinee samples came from UK trials COV001 and COV002, including a single-blind randomized controlled phase 2/3 trial of AZD1222 (ChAdOx1 nCoV-19) in healthy adults. Trial participant PBMC samples were collected at day 0 and day 28 after the second dose for TCRbeta chain sequencing. The CDR3 regions of human TCRbeta chains were subjected to immunosequencing. The source study handled its data this way. TCRs in the repertoires were matched against a reference library of SARS-CoV-2-specific TCRs that had been generated with the MIRA antigen-specificity platform. Breadth meant the fraction of unique TCRs that were SARS-CoV-2-associated, whereas depth meant the fraction of total T cells that were SARS-CoV-2-associated. Using the MIRA data, each spike-specific TCR was mapped to the spike region that the TCR reacts to and placed in a CD4 or CD8 class. Log10-transformed breadth and depth values were compared by one-way ANOVA with Sidak's multiple comparisons tests. TCRdb mirrors the immuneACCESS table, restricted to in-frame sequences. Some clones are absent from its copies; in checked studies, under half trace to an unresolved V gene, and the reason for the others is unknown. V and J calls and clone size follow that table, whereas D and trimming were derived from the DNA. This sample is represented by roughly 200,000 clones; 90% to 95% of them were singletons. The top ten clones comprise about 4% of the sample.

CDR1 and CDR2 were assigned from the germline V gene (reference sequence) as MNHNY and SVGAGI. Measured from the cysteine to the phenylalanine, the CDR3 is 14 residues long. Only CDR3 DNA is held: 42 bases, read in frame from base 1. V is reduced by 0 bases and J by 7 bases, leaving a spacing of 10 bases between them. Note on this clone: It lacks a known antigen. Per-base quality was not reported, and no clone a single base away is much larger than it.

Sample: peripheral blood, taken 28 days after the second dose of the MenACWY control vaccine. This TCR was recovered from an adult who received the MenACWY meningococcal vaccine as a control. The chain was built from TRBV6-6 and TRBJ1-5, with the D gene call left open. The nucleotide sequence reads as follows: TGTGCCAGCAGTTACTCCAGGAATGAGCAGCCCCAGCATTTT. Translated, this gives CASSYSRNEQPQHF.